This note documents a single T cell receptor (beta chain) sequence. Its antigen is unknown. Amplification used 60 Vbeta primers and 13 Jbeta primers. Sequencing used immunoSEQ multiplex PCR; TCRdb keeps in-frame clones, though not all of them. In total, the table holds roughly 50,000 clones. The data belong to a study of cytomegalovirus exposure and HLA in healthy donors. Trimming cost V 6 bases and J 7 bases, with 7 bases left between them. The CDR3 contains 12 residues. Germline V gene lookup returns CDR1 LNHDA and CDR2 SQIVND (reference sequence). Study outcomes and limitations: In most subjects, TCR beta sequences reportedly gave accurate predictions of HLA-A and HLA-B alleles. In all likelihood, a cluster of highly shared sequence variants was a sequencing artifact. Follow-up analysis later connected one missense variant in DCLRE1C with trimming of TCR beta V- and J-genes. After further analysis at a later stage, 17,000 or so TCR beta sequences were associated with HLA alleles at 0.05 false discovery rate.

The TCR was taken from a woman aged 55-69 years in good health and CMV-seropositive. The sample was PBMCs. The chain employs TRBV19 and TRBJ1-6; TRBD1 is a possible D gene (5 bases). The CDR3 DNA is TGTGCCAGTAGGACAGCAAATTCACCCCTCCACTTT. Residues: CASRTANSPLHF.